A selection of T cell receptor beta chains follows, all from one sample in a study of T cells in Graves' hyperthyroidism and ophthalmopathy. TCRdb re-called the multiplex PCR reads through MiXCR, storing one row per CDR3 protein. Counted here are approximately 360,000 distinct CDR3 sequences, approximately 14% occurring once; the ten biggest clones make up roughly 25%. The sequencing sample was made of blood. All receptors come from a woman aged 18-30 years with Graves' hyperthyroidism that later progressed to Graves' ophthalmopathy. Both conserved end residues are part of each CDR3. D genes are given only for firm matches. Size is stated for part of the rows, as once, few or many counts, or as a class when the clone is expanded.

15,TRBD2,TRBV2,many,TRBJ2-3,CASSVREGRLDTQYF,TGTGCCAGCAGTGTCCGGGAGGGCCGATTAGATACGCAGTATTTT
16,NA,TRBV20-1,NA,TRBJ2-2,CSARDLGVSNTGELFF,TGCAGTGCTAGAGATTTAGGGGTCTCGAACACCGGGGAGCTGTTTTTT
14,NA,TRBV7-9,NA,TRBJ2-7,CASSGYRNSYEQYF,TGTGCCAGCAGCGGGTACAGAAATTCCTACGAGCAGTACTTC
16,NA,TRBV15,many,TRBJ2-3,CATSRAHSQNADTQYF,TGTGCCACCAGCAGAGCCCATAGCCAAAACGCGGATACGCAGTATTTT
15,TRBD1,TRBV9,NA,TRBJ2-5,CASSVSGTGYETQYF,TGTGCCAGCAGCGTATCCGGGACAGGGTACGAGACCCAGTACTTC
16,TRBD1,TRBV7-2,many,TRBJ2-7,CASSLGSGTGSNEQYF,TGTGCCAGCAGCTTAGGGTCTGGGACAGGGAGTAACGAGCAGTACTTC
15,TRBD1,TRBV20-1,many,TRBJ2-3,CSSIPGQGSADTQYF,TGCAGTTCTATACCGGGACAGGGGTCAGCAGATACGCAGTATTTT
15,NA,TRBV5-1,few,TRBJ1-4,CASSLERTDNEKLFF,TGCGCCAGCAGCTTGGAACGGACAGATAATGAAAAACTGTTTTTT
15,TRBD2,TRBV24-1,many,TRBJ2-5,CATSDLLAGIETQYF,TGTGCCACCAGTGATTTGCTAGCGGGGATAGAGACCCAGTACTTC
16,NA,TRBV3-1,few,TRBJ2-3,CASSPGERAYTDTQYF,TGTGCCAGCAGCCCCGGGGAGCGGGCATACACAGATACGCAGTATTTT
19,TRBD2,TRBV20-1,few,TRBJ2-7,CSARDRGTSGSLVAYEQYF,TGCAGTGCTAGAGATCGAGGGACTAGCGGGAGTCTGGTGGCCTACGAGCAGTACTTC
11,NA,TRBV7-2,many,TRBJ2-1,CASSTYNEQFF,TGTGCCAGCAGCACCTACAATGAGCAGTTCTTC
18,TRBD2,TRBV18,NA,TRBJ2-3,CASSPEFSLAGDLDTQYF,TGTGCCAGCTCACCAGAGTTTAGTCTAGCGGGAGATTTAGATACGCAGTATTTT
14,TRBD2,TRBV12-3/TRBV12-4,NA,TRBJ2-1,CASSLERERYEQSF,TGTGCCAGCAGTTTAGAGCGGGAGAGGTATGAGCAGTCCTTC
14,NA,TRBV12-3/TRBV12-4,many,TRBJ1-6,CASSYSGGNSPLHF,TGTGCCAGCAGTTATAGCGGGGGGAATTCACCCCTCCACTTT
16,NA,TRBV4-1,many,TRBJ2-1,CASSQAGGTGYNEQFF,TGCGCCAGCAGCCAAGCCGGGGGGACAGGTTACAATGAGCAGTTCTTC
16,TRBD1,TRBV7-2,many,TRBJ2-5,CASRTYSGTGQETQYF,TGTGCCAGCAGAACCTATTCCGGGACAGGGCAAGAGACCCAGTACTTC
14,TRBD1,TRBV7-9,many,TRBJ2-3,CASSLDRVPDTQYF,TGTGCCAGCAGCTTGGACAGGGTCCCAGATACGCAGTATTTT
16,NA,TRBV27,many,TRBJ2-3,CASSLLGTAGLDTQYF,TGTGCCAGCAGCTTACTCGGGACCGCGGGTCTCGATACGCAGTATTTT
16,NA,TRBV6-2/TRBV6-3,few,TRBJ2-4,CASSHGVGAAKNIQYF,TGTGCCAGCAGTCACGGAGTGGGAGCAGCCAAAAACATTCAGTACTTC
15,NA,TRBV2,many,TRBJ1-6,CASSATSSYNSPLHF,TGTGCCAGCAGTGCGACGAGCTCCTATAATTCACCCCTCCACTTT
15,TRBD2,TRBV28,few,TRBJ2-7,CASPGLAGEAYEQYF,TGTGCCAGCCCGGGACTAGCGGGAGAGGCGTACGAGCAGTACTTC
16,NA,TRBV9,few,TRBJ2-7,CASSVKAPALYYEQYF,TGTGCCAGCAGCGTAAAAGCTCCTGCCCTTTACTACGAGCAGTACTTC
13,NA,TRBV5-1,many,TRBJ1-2,CASSGLQGGGYTF,TGCGCCAGCAGCGGCCTACAGGGCGGAGGCTACACCTTC
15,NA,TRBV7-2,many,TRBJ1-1,CASSLAGSRDTEAFF,TGTGCCAGCAGCTTAGCGGGCAGTCGAGACACTGAAGCTTTCTTT
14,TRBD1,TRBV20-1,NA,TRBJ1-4,CSVLPTGEGEKLFF,TGCAGTGTTCTACCGACAGGGGAAGGGGAAAAACTGTTTTTT
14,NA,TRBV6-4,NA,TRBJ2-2,CASSDNGNTGELFF,TGTGCCAGCAGTGACAATGGGAACACCGGGGAGCTGTTTTTT
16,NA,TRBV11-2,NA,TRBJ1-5,CANSPSLGAQDQPQHF,TGTGCCAACAGCCCCTCCCTGGGGGCGCAAGATCAGCCCCAGCATTTT
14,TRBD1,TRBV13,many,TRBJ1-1,CASSLGVQGVQAFF,TGTGCCAGCAGCTTAGGGGTTCAGGGGGTACAAGCTTTCTTT
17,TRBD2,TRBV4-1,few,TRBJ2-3,CASSQDLGLAGSDTQYF,TGCGCCAGCAGCCAAGATCTCGGACTAGCGGGCTCAGATACGCAGTATTTT
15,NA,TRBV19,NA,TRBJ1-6,CASSGTESLNSPLHF,TGTGCCAGTAGCGGGACCGAATCGCTTAATTCACCCCTCCACTTT
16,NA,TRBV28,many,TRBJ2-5,CASSSHRGAKQETQYF,TGTGCCAGCAGTTCCCACCGAGGGGCAAAACAAGAGACCCAGTACTTC
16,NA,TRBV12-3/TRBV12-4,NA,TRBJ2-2,CASSLERLANTGELFF,TGTGCCAGCAGTTTGGAGCGACTCGCGAACACCGGGGAGCTGTTTTTT
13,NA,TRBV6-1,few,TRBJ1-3,CASGLTSGNTIYF,TGTGCCAGCGGACTGACCTCTGGAAACACCATATATTTT
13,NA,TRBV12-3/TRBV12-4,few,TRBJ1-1,CASSPAGDTEAFF,TGTGCCAGCAGCCCCGCGGGGGACACTGAAGCTTTCTTT
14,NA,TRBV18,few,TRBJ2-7,CASSPRTEFYEQYF,TGTGCCAGCTCACCACGGACAGAGTTCTACGAGCAGTACTTC
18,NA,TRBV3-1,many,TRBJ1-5,CASSQGTGPFRSNQPQHF,TGTGCCAGCAGCCAAGGGACCGGCCCTTTTCGTTCAAATCAGCCCCAGCATTTT
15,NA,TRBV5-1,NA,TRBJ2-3,CASSLDSSRADTQYF,TGCGCCAGCAGCTTGGACTCGTCCCGCGCAGATACGCAGTATTTT
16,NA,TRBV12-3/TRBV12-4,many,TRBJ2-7,CASSVTADGSSYEQYF,TGTGCCAGCAGTGTAACGGCGGACGGGAGCTCCTACGAGCAGTACTTC
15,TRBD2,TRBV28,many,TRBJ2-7,CASSSPGLAGAEQYF,TGTGCCAGCAGTTCTCCGGGACTAGCGGGAGCCGAGCAGTACTTC
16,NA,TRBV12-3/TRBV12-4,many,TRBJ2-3,CASSLTPGLSTDTQYF,TGTGCCAGCAGTTTAACTCCGGGGTTGAGCACAGATACGCAGTATTTT
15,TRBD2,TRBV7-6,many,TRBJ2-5,CASSYTAGRGETQYF,TGTGCCAGCAGCTACACAGCGGGGCGTGGGGAGACCCAGTACTTC
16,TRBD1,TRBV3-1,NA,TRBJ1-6,CASSRSRAGGILPLHF,TGTGCCAGCAGCCGGTCTCGGGCAGGGGGAATTTTACCCCTCCACTTT
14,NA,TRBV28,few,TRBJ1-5,CASSFSGWNQPQHF,TGTGCCAGCAGTTTTTCTGGGTGGAATCAGCCCCAGCATTTT
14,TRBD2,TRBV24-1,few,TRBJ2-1,CATGRSGNYNEQFF,TGTGCCACAGGACGAAGCGGGAATTACAATGAGCAGTTCTTC
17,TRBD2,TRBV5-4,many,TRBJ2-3,CASSLETGGGSTDTQYF,TGTGCCAGCAGCTTGGAGACAGGCGGGGGGAGCACAGATACGCAGTATTTT
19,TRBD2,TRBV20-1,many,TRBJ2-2,CSARVASGNPPWRTGELFF,TGCAGTGCTAGAGTTGCTAGCGGGAACCCCCCTTGGAGAACCGGGGAGCTGTTTTTT
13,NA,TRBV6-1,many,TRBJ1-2,CASGGARVYGYTF,TGTGCCAGCGGGGGGGCCCGGGTCTATGGCTACACCTTC
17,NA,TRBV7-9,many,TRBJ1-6,CASSLSPAREPNSPLHF,TGTGCCAGCAGCTTAAGTCCCGCACGGGAGCCTAATTCACCCCTCCACTTT
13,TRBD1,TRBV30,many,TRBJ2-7,CAWTTGWHYEQYF,TGTGCCTGGACGACAGGGTGGCACTACGAGCAGTACTTC
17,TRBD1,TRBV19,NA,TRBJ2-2,CASSPRGFRGHTGELFF,TGTGCCAGTAGTCCCCGGGGGTTCAGGGGGCACACCGGGGAGCTGTTTTTT
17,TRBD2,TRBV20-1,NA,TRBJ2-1,CSARDRNSGRVYNEQFF,TGCAGTGCTAGAGATCGGAATAGCGGGAGGGTGTACAATGAGCAGTTCTTC
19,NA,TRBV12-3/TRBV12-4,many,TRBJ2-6,CASTPRRGTGLSGANVLTF,TGTGCCAGCACTCCCAGACGCGGGACGGGTCTCTCTGGGGCCAACGTCCTGACTTTC
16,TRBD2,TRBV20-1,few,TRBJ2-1,CSARTATSGPRNKQFF,TGCAGTGCTAGAACCGCCACTAGCGGTCCTCGGAATAAGCAGTTCTTC
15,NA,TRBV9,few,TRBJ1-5,CASSVDIRSDQPQHF,TGTGCCAGCAGCGTTGATATCAGATCGGATCAGCCCCAGCATTTT
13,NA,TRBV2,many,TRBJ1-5,CASSEGGGQPQHF,TGTGCCAGCAGTGAAGGGGGAGGTCAGCCCCAGCATTTT
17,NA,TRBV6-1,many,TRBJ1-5,CASSIPLPTVSNQPQHF,TGTGCCAGCAGCATCCCCTTACCGACAGTTAGCAATCAGCCCCAGCATTTT
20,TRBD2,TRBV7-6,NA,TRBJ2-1,CASSPNPGLAGGPAYNEQFF,TGTGCCAGCAGCCCAAACCCGGGACTAGCGGGAGGGCCAGCCTACAATGAGCAGTTCTTC
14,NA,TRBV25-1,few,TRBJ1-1,CASSEIGGGAEAFF,TGTGCCAGCAGTGAAATAGGGGGGGGTGCTGAAGCTTTCTTT